Below, 17 T cell receptor beta chains from the same sample are listed, as sequenced in a study of blood T cell repertoires in COVID-19. Clones were sequenced by immunoSEQ multiplex PCR, and TCRdb holds only the in-frame ones, with some missing. The sample has tens of thousands of clones; around 88% are singletons. The sequencing input was peripheral blood. These receptor sequences come from a woman older than 75 with acute or convalescent COVID-19.

The DNA of the CDR3 is TGTGCCAGCAGCTTAAGCCGAATGAACACTGAAGCTTTCTTT. Its protein is CASSLSRMNTEAFF. The chain has TRBV5-4 and TRBJ1-1; D gene ambiguous. The CDR3 extends over 14 amino acids. Germline V gives CDR1 SGHNT, CDR2 YYREEE (reference sequence). V was clipped by 2 bases and J by 0 bases, with 8 bases between them. Full variable domain (remainder filled in from reference TRBV5-4 and TRBJ1-1): ETGVTQSPTHLIKTRGQQVTLRCSSQSGHNTVSWYQQALGQGPQFIFQYYREEENGRGNFPPRFSGLQFPNYSSELNVNALELDDSALYLCASSLSRMNTEAFFGQGTRLTVV.

This chain connects TRBV2 to TRBJ2-3; TRBD1 agrees at 9 bases. The CDR3 consists of 14 residues. Germline V gives CDR1 SNHLY, CDR2 FYNNEI. The V gene end was trimmed by 7 bases and the J gene end by 7 bases; junction bases not matched to a gene: 9. The CDR3 sequence is CASKAGQGIHTQYF. The DNA of the CDR3 is TGTGCCAGCAAAGCGGGACAGGGTATCCATACGCAGTATTTT.

As regards this clone: One junction end does not reproduce the germline sequence, and a read error may be involved. This sample also contains other DNA sequences that code for the same CDR3. CDR3 in DNA: TGCAGTGCTAGTAATAGCGGGGGTACCTACGAGCAGTACTTT. Translating gives CSASNSGGTYEQYF. The rearrangement uses TRBV20-1 and TRBJ2-7, with 9 bases lining up with TRBD2. Germline V gives CDR1 DFQATT, CDR2 SNEGSKA (reference sequence). This CDR3 is built from 14 residues.

This chain joins TRBV7-2 and TRBJ1-5, with a tentative D call TRBD1 (5 bases). This CDR3 comprises 15 residues. Germline CDR1 SGHTA, CDR2 FQGNSA. V lost 3 bases and J 6 bases, leaving 15 bases between the germline ends. The CDR3 sequence is CASSLWGTGSQPQHF. The CDR3 coding sequence is TGTGCCAGCAGCTTGTGGGGCACAGGCAGTCAGCCCCAGCATTTT.

This chain joins TRBV11-2 and TRBJ1-3; D not resolved. Germline V lookup: CDR1 SGHAT, CDR2 FQNNGV. The CDR3 extends over 14 amino acids. V was pared by 1 base and J by 4 bases, with 8 bases between. The CDR3 DNA sequence: TGTGCCAGCAGCTTAGCCGGGGTGGGAAACACCATATATTTT. As protein: CASSLAGVGNTIYF.

The J gene is TRBJ2-7, the V gene TRBV18; D not resolved. Germline-derived CDR1 and CDR2 are KGHSH and LQKENI. The CDR3 spans 14 residues. V lost 3 bases and J lost 5, with 14 bases in between. The CDR3 protein is CASSPDVSRDEQYF. In DNA form, the CDR3 reads TGTGCCAGCTCACCTGATGTGAGTCGGGACGAGCAGTACTTC.

The chain couples TRBV9 to TRBJ1-2; weak D call: TRBD1 (6 bases). Trimming stripped 6 bases from V and 2 bases from J, with 14 bases between. This CDR3 comprises 14 residues. Germline V lookup: CDR1 SGDLS, CDR2 YYNGEE. CDR3 residues: CASNPTGTNYGYTF. CDR3 bases: TGTGCCAGCAACCCAACAGGGACCAACTATGGCTACACCTTC.

The rearrangement uses TRBV5-1 and TRBJ2-5, with D uncertain. The CDR3 is 13 amino acids. The ends were cut back, 0 bases at V and 2 bases at J, with 5 bases in the middle. The germline gives CDR1 SGHRS, CDR2 YFSETQ. CDR3 sequence reads: CASSLGLQETQYF. In DNA form, the CDR3 reads TGCGCCAGCAGCTTGGGTCTACAAGAGACCCAGTACTTC.

The table lists this clone with a count of one. The V gene is TRBV6-4, the J gene TRBJ1-2; tentatively, D is TRBD1 (5 bases). V was trimmed by 2 bases and J by 4 bases, leaving 17 bases between them. The CDR3 has 16 residues. Germline loops: CDR1 MRHNA, CDR2 SNTAGT. CDR3 DNA: TGTGCCAGCAGTGACCTCGGAGGGGACGGAGCCTATGGCTACACCTTC. Protein product: CASSDLGGDGAYGYTF.

This clone was observed a few times. This chain uses TRBV5-4 with TRBJ2-3, with TRBD1 identical over 7 bases. With V trimmed by 5 bases and J by 6 bases, 6 bases remained unmatched. CDR1 and CDR2 from the germline V gene are SGHNT and YYREEE (reference sequence). The CDR3 is 13 residues long. This CDR3 reads CASSPTGVDTQYF. In DNA form, the CDR3 reads TGTGCCAGCAGTCCTACAGGGGTGGATACGCAGTATTTT.

The rearrangement uses TRBV6-4 and TRBJ2-7; TRBD2 aligns across 8 bases. From germline, CDR1 is MRHNA and CDR2 SNTAGT. The CDR3 loop spans 15 amino acids. V lost 3 bases, J lost 1 base, and 5 bases stayed unmatched. CDR3 nucleotide sequence: TGTGCCAGCAGTGAGGTCGGGGGGGGGTCCTACGAGCAGTACTTC. Its protein product is CASSEVGGGSYEQYF.

The chain links TRBV10-2 to TRBJ1-6; no clear D gene. V was pared by 3 bases and J by 9 bases, with 12 bases between. This CDR3 has 14 residues. The V gene's germline CDR1 is WSHSY and CDR2 SAAADI. CDR3: CASSERLSGSPLHF. The CDR3 region has the DNA TGCGCCAGCAGTGAAAGACTTTCGGGTTCACCCCTCCACTTT.

The chain employs TRBV12-3 or TRBV12-4 and TRBJ2-7; 8 bases align to TRBD1. The CDR3 loop spans 13 amino acids. Trimming removed 5 bases from V and 1 base from J; junction bases left unmatched: 1. The CDR3 protein is CASSGQGSYEQYF. The CDR3 DNA is TGTGCCAGCAGTGGACAGGGATCCTACGAGCAGTACTTC.

This chain joins TRBV5-6 and TRBJ1-6; D is perhaps TRBD1 (5 bases). Germline V gene lookup returns CDR1 SGHDT and CDR2 YYEEEE. Trimming took 3 bases from V and 10 from J, leaving 20 bases between them. This CDR3 spans 16 amino acids. CDR3 in DNA: TGTGCCAGCAGCTCCCTTGGTAGGAGGGACGGCTCACCCCTCCACTTT. Translating gives CASSSLGRRDGSPLHF.

The chain uses TRBV7-2 and TRBJ1-3; 8 bases are shared with TRBD1. Trimming cost V 2 bases and J 0 bases; bases outside gene matches: 6. The CDR3 is 17 amino acids. Germline V gene lookup returns CDR1 SGHTA and CDR2 FQGNSA. The CDR3 here is CASSLTRDRLSGNTIYF. CDR3 sequence (DNA): TGTGCCAGCAGCTTAACTCGGGACAGGCTCTCTGGAAACACCATATATTTT.

The V call is TRBV7-9, the J call TRBJ2-5; D call uncertain. In germline, CDR1 is SEHNR, CDR2 FQNEAQ (reference sequence). The CDR3 runs 15 residues. The V and J ends lost 4 bases and 1 base respectively, with 13 bases between them. The CDR3, as DNA: TGTGCCAGCAGCTCTTTTAAACGGTCCCAAGAGACCCAGTACTTC. Its protein product is CASSSFKRSQETQYF.

This chain uses TRBV5-1 with TRBJ2-3, with a weak D call TRBD1 (6 bases). This CDR3 has 14 amino acids. In germline, CDR1 is SGHRS, CDR2 YFSETQ. V was cut by 0 bases and J by 11 bases, with 16 bases left in between. This chain's CDR3 is CASSLGLGKGGQYF. The CDR3 DNA reads as TGCGCCAGCAGCTTGGGGCTCGGTAAAGGGGGGCAGTATTTT.